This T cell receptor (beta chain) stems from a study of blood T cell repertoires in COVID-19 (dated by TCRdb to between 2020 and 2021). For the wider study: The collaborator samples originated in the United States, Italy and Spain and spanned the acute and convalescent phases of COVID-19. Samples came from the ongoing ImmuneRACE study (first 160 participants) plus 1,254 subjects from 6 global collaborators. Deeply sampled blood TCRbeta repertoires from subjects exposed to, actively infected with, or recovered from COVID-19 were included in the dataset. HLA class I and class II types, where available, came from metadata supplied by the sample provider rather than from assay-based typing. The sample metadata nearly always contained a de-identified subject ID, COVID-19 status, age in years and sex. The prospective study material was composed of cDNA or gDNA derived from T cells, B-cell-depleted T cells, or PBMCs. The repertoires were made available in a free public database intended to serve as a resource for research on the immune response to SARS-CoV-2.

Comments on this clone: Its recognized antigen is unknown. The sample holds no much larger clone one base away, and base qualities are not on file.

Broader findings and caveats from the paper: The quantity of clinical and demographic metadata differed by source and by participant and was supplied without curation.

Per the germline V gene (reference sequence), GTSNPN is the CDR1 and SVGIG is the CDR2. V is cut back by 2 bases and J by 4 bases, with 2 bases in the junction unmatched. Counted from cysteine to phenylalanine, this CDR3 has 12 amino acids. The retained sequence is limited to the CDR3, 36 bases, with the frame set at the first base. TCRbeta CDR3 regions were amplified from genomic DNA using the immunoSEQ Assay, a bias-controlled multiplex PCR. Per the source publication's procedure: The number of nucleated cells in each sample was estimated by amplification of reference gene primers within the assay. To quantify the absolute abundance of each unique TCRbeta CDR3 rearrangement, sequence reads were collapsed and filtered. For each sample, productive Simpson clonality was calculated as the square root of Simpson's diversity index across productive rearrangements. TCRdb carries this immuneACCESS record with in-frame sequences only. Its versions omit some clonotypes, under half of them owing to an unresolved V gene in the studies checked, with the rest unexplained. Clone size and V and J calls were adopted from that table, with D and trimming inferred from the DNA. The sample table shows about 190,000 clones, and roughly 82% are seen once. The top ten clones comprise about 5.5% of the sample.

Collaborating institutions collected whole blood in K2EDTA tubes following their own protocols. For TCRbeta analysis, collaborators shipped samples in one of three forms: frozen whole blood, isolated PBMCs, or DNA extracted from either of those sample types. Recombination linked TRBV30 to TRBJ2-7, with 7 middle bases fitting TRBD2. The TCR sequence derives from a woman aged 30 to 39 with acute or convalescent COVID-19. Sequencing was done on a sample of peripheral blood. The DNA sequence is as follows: TGTGCCTGGAGTCTCGGGGGGTACGAGCAGTACTTC. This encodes CAWSLGGYEQYF.